This T cell receptor (beta chain) was captured by sequencing in a study of blood T cells in healthy people across ages. PBMCs numbering at least 7 million were isolated per sample. This clonotype was observed many times. Its cognate antigen is unknown. J was trimmed by 14 bases and V by 6 bases; bases with no gene match: 9. Germline V gene lookup returns CDR1 WNHNN and CDR2 SYGVQD (reference sequence). The CDR3 runs 13 residues. A sample-barcoded 5' primer and a J-beta primer mix were used in a second PCR of about 7 to 12 cycles. TCRdb independently ran MiXCR on the 5' RACE reads; one entry per CDR3 protein. The table includes some 1 million distinct CDR3 sequences, more than 40% detected once. Broader study findings: Long-lived and aged donors differed, with more naive CD4+ cells and higher diversity in the long-lived. Per million T cells, TCR beta diversity dropped about linearly as age rose. It was held that diversity estimates obtained from one million T cells represented underestimates.

Sequencing was done on a sample of blood. The chain has TRBV10-1 and TRBJ2-4; 11 bases align to TRBD1. This TCR came from a woman aged 55 to 70 in good health. In nucleotides, the CDR3 is TGCGCCAGCAGCTCCGGACAGGGGGCTTCGGAGTACTTC. Translated, it gives CASSSGQGASEYF.